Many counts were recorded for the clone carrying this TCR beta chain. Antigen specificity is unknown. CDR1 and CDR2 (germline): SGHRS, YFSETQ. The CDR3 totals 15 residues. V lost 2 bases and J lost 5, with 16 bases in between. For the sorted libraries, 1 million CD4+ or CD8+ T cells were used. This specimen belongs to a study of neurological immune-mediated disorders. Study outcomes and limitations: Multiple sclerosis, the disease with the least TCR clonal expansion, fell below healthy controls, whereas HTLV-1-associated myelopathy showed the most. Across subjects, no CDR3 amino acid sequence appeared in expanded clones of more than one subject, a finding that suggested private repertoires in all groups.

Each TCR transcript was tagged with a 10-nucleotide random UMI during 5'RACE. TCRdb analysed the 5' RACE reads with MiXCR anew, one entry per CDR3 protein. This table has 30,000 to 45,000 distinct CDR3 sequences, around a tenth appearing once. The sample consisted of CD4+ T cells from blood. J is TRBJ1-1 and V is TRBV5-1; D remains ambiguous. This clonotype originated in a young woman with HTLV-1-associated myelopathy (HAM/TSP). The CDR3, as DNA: TGCGCCAGCAGCTTAGTTCAGTGGGTCGGGACTGAAGCTTTCTTT. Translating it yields CASSLVQWVGTEAFF.